The T cell receptor beta chain under discussion was sequenced for a study of blood T cell repertoires in COVID-19. Across the study: Both acute and convalescent COVID-19 samples were obtained from the United States, Italy and Spain. Sources were T cells, B-cell-depleted T cells, or PBMCs; the material itself was cDNA or gDNA.

In the original workflow: Nucleated cell counts were estimated from reference gene primer amplification. Clones were read by immunoSEQ multiplex PCR, and TCRdb kept only the in-frame ones, dropping some. V and J calls and clone size come straight from that table; D and trimming were deduced from the DNA. The repertoire has under 150,000 clones, approximately 81% of them found once; the top ten carry about 12%. In germline, CDR1 is LGHNT, CDR2 FRNRAP. V was trimmed by 6 bases and J by 1 base, leaving 9 bases between them. The length of the CDR3 is 14 residues. J is TRBJ2-2 and V is TRBV12-5; D perhaps matches TRBD1 (5 bases). Sequencing was performed on peripheral blood. The TCR comes from a human donor in a cohort sampled during active COVID-19. CDR3 nucleotide sequence: TGTGCTAGTGGGTCCCAGGGGAACACCGGGGAGCTGTTTTTT. Translated, it gives CASGSQGNTGELFF.